The 30 T cell receptor beta chains given below trace back to one sample, sequenced in a study of blood T cell repertoires in COVID-19. The table came from immunoSEQ multiplex PCR; TCRdb's copy has only in-frame clones and leaves some out. Among 140,000 to 150,000 clones listed, over 80% were seen once. Sample: peripheral blood. These receptors were taken from a woman aged 40 to 50 with active or convalescent COVID-19.

CDR3 coding DNA: TGTGCCAGCAGCCCTCCTGAGACAGGCTTACAAGAGACCCAGTACTTC. This codes for CASSPPETGLQETQYF. The chain recombines TRBV11-2 with TRBJ2-5; D is possibly TRBD1 (6 bases). V was shortened by 5 bases and J by 2 bases, with 18 bases between the two germline ends. The CDR3 sequence is 16 residues long. Looked up from germline, CDR1 is SGHAT and CDR2 is FQNNGV.

The J gene is TRBJ1-3, the V gene TRBV28, with TRBD1 matching 9 bases. Germline assignment: CDR1 MDHEN and CDR2 SYDVKM. This CDR3 has 15 amino acids. V was pared by 5 bases and J by 1 base, with 3 bases of the junction left unmatched. The DNA for the CDR3 is TGTGCCAGCAGTCAGGACAGGGGATCTGGAAACACCATATATTTT. Translating gives CASSQDRGSGNTIYF.

The V gene is TRBV19, the J gene TRBJ1-5; D gene ambiguous. Germline values: CDR1 LNHDA, CDR2 SQIVND (reference sequence). Trimming shortened V by 1 base and J by 1 base, and 11 bases separated the two germline ends. This CDR3 has 16 residues. This chain's CDR3 is CASSIGAGRSNQPQHF. As DNA, the CDR3 is TGTGCCAGTAGTATAGGAGCAGGCCGAAGCAATCAGCCCCAGCATTTT.

This chain uses TRBV28 with TRBJ1-2; D ambiguous. Deletions cut 6 bases from V and 3 bases from J, with 14 bases between. This CDR3 is 14 amino acids long. CDR1 MDHEN and CDR2 SYDVKM come from the germline V gene. CDR3 amino acids: CASSLAGGYYGYTF. The CDR3 DNA is TGTGCCAGCAGCCTAGCGGGAGGCTACTATGGCTACACCTTC.

This clone has only a few counts. The chain couples TRBV10-2 to TRBJ1-1; TRBD1 might be the D (6 bases). Trimming pared 3 bases from V and 7 bases from J, leaving 12 bases between. Germline CDR1 WSHSY, CDR2 SAAADI. The CDR3 runs 13 residues. This CDR3 is CASSESHRVEAFF. CDR3 bases: TGCGCCAGCAGTGAATCCCACAGGGTTGAAGCTTTCTTT.

The chain links TRBV7-2 to TRBJ2-1; TRBD1 aligns across 8 bases. The CDR3 extends over 16 amino acids. CDR1 is SGHTA, CDR2 FQGNSA, per germline. V lost 2 bases and J lost 9; bases outside the gene matches: 12. CDR3 in DNA: TGTGCCAGCAGCTTAAGTGGGGGACAGGAGGCTGGTGAGCAGTTCTTC. This encodes CASSLSGGQEAGEQFF.

The CDR3 DNA reads as TGTGCCAGCAGCTCCAGGGGATTCAAGGCGGTCTATGGCTACACCTTC. This gives the protein CASSSRGFKAVYGYTF. The chain employs TRBV5-6 and TRBJ1-2, with D possibly matching TRBD1 (6 bases). This CDR3 has 16 residues. Trimming pared 3 bases from V and 4 bases from J, leaving 19 bases between. The germline V gene has CDR1 SGHDT and CDR2 YYEEEE. Full variable domain (remainder filled in from reference TRBV5-6 and TRBJ1-2): DAGVTQSPTHLIKTRGQQVTLRCSPKSGHDTVSWYQQALGQGPQFIFQYYEEEERQRGNFPDRFSGHQFPNYSSELNVNALLLGDSALYLCASSSRGFKAVYGYTFGSGTRLTVV.

The rearrangement uses TRBV24-1 and TRBJ2-1, with 12 bases that match TRBD2. Germline V gene data show CDR1 as KGHDR and CDR2 as SFDVKD. V gave up 2 bases and J gave up 0 bases; unmatched junction bases: 7. There are 19 residues in the CDR3. CDR3 loop: CATSDWALAGGSSYNEQFF. Here the CDR3 DNA reads TGTGCCACCAGTGATTGGGCGCTAGCGGGAGGGAGCTCCTACAATGAGCAGTTCTTC.

In nucleotides, the CDR3 is TGTGCCAGCAGTGAAGGCGGGGGGGGCGATGAGCAGTTCTTC. Translation gives CASSEGGGGDEQFF. V gene TRBV6-4 combines with J gene TRBJ2-1; 9 bases fit TRBD2. Per germline, CDR1 MRHNA and CDR2 SNTAGT. The CDR3 contains 14 residues. V was pared by 3 bases and J by 8 bases, with 5 bases of the junction left unmatched.

This clone showed up just once. In DNA, the CDR3 is TGTGCCAGCAGGTTTCATGGGCTTGGGACTGAAGCTTTCTTT. Amino acid sequence: CASRFHGLGTEAFF. V is TRBV6-5 and J is TRBJ1-1; D remains unclear. Germline CDR1 is MNHEY and CDR2 is SVGAGI. There are 14 residues in the CDR3. Trimming took off 6 bases at V and 5 bases at J, with 16 bases between the two ends.

Regarding this clone: Within the sample, other DNA sequences also encode this same CDR3. The rearrangement links TRBV5-1 to TRBJ1-2; 7 bases are shared with TRBD1. Germline V gives CDR1 SGHRS, CDR2 YFSETQ. The junction had 2 bases not matched to a gene; V was cut back by 0 bases and J by 0 bases. The CDR3 spans 15 residues. CDR3 DNA: TGCGCCAGCAGCTTGGGGGGGACAGCTAACTATGGCTACACCTTC. Its translation is CASSLGGTANYGYTF.

The chain carries TRBV6-4 and TRBJ2-7; D unresolved. The V end lost 3 bases, the J end lost 3 bases, and 18 bases lay between the germline ends. Germline CDR1 and CDR2: MRHNA and SNTAGT. CDR3 size: 16 residues. The CDR3 loop is CASSEGQASLGYEQYF. Written as DNA, the CDR3 is TGTGCCAGCAGTGAAGGCCAGGCTTCTTTAGGCTACGAGCAGTACTTC.

The V gene is TRBV2, the J gene TRBJ2-7; 7 positions agree with TRBD1. With 4 bases clipped from V and 2 bases from J, the junction kept 8 bases outside the gene matches. From germline, CDR1 is SNHLY and CDR2 FYNNEI. CDR3 length: 15 amino acids. The CDR3 loop is CASSVSDRRTYEQYF. In nucleotides, the CDR3 is TGTGCCAGCAGTGTTTCGGACAGGCGAACCTACGAGCAGTACTTC.

This sequence joins TRBV11-3 and TRBJ2-3, with D possibly matching TRBD1 (6 bases). V shed 3 bases and J shed 2 bases, with 15 bases lying between them. The V gene's germline CDR1 is SGHNT and CDR2 YENEEA. This CDR3 region has 16 residues. The CDR3 region is CASSLGKTGHTDTQYF. In nucleotides, the CDR3 is TGTGCCAGCAGCTTGGGAAAGACAGGCCACACAGATACGCAGTATTTT.

Concerning this clone: Additional DNA sequences in this sample encode the identical CDR3. V and J are TRBV10-1 and TRBJ1-1, with TRBD1 matching 7 bases. Germline assignment: CDR1 WNHNN and CDR2 SYGVQD (reference sequence). Trimming at V came to 5 bases and at J to 7 bases, leaving 7 bases not matched to a gene. The CDR3 loop spans 13 amino acids. In DNA, the CDR3 is TGCGCCAGCAGTCCCCTGAGGACAGGTGAAGCTTTCTTT. This translates into CASSPLRTGEAFF.

V and J are TRBV10-2 and TRBJ2-7, with D possibly matching TRBD1 (6 bases). There are 13 residues in the CDR3. Trimming left V 6 bases short and J 5 bases short, with 14 bases between. Per the germline V gene, CDR1 is WSHSY and CDR2 is SAAADI. The CDR3 region is CASRDSIAHEQYF. The CDR3 nucleotides read TGCGCCAGCAGGGACAGTATAGCCCACGAGCAGTACTTC.

V usage is TRBV30 and J usage is TRBJ2-5, with 9 bases that match TRBD1. This CDR3 contains 15 residues. Looked up from germline, CDR1 is GTSNPN and CDR2 is SVGIG (reference sequence). With 2 bases clipped from V and 2 bases from J, the junction kept 6 bases outside the gene matches. The DNA of the CDR3 is TGTGCCTGGAGTCTCCCGACAGGGGGACAAGAGACCCAGTACTTC. It is translated as CAWSLPTGGQETQYF.

The chain employs TRBV19 and TRBJ1-1, with TRBD1 identical over 7 bases. Trimming removed 10 bases from V and 5 bases from J; junction bases left unmatched: 10. This CDR3 comprises 13 residues. The V gene's germline CDR1 is LNHDA and CDR2 SQIVND (reference sequence). As DNA, the CDR3 is TGTGCCACCCGCAGGGGGATGGGGACTGAAGCTTTCTTT. Amino acids: CATRRGMGTEAFF. Full variable domain (rest looked up from reference TRBV19 and TRBJ1-1): DGGITQSPKYLFRKEGQNVTLSCEQNLNHDAMYWYRQDPGQGLRLIYYSQIVNDFQKGDIAEGYSVSREKKESFPLTVTSAQKNPTAFYLCATRRGMGTEAFFGQGTRLTVV.

The V gene is TRBV27, the J gene TRBJ2-7, with D possibly TRBD2 on 6 matching bases. V was trimmed by 5 bases and J by 3 bases, leaving 14 bases between them. The CDR3 is 14 amino acids. Germline V gene data show CDR1 as MNHEY and CDR2 as SMNVEV (reference sequence). The CDR3 spells CASSIGGNNYEQYF. The CDR3 bases are TGTGCCAGCAGTATTGGCGGGAACAACTACGAGCAGTACTTC.

This chain uses TRBV18 with TRBJ1-6, with TRBD1 matching 12 bases. The CDR3 consists of 15 residues. Germline CDR1 and CDR2: KGHSH and LQKENI. Germline trimming cut 2 bases from V and 7 bases from J; bases unmatched to any gene: 0. CDR3 nucleotide sequence: TGTGCCAGCTCACCAGGGACAGGGGGCAATTCACCCCTCCACTTT. It translates to CASSPGTGGNSPLHF. The whole variable domain, remainder taken from reference TRBV18 and TRBJ1-6, is NAGVMQNPRHLVRRRGQEARLRCSPMKGHSHVYWYRQLPEEGLKFMVYLQKENIIDESGMPKERFSAEFPKEGPSILRIQQVVRGDSAAYFCASSPGTGGNSPLHFGNGTRLTVT.

This chain connects TRBV6-6 to TRBJ1-2; 7 nucleotides align to TRBD1. CDR3 size: 14 residues. The trim removed 4 bases at V and 2 bases at J, leaving 4 bases unmatched. Germline assignment: CDR1 MNHNY and CDR2 SVGAGI (reference sequence). The chain's CDR3 is CASSSLTGNYGYTF. The CDR3 bases are TGTGCCAGCAGTTCCCTGACAGGGAACTATGGCTACACCTTC.

The chain has TRBV5-1 and TRBJ1-1; 10 nucleotides line up with TRBD1. With 3 bases clipped from V and 7 bases from J, the junction kept 0 bases outside the gene matches. CDR3 length equals 12 residues. Germline V lookup: CDR1 SGHRS, CDR2 YFSETQ. This CDR3 is CASSWTGGEAFF. The CDR3 nucleotides are TGCGCCAGCAGCTGGACAGGGGGTGAAGCTTTCTTT.

This clone was seen only once. The chain carries TRBV10-3 and TRBJ2-1; 10 nucleotides line up with TRBD2. V shed 6 bases, J shed 5 bases, and the junction held 10 bases outside the gene matches. The CDR3 is 16 amino acids. Germline loops: CDR1 ENHRY, CDR2 SYGVKD. CDR3 bases: TGTGCCATCAGCCCAGCGGGAGGGCAAACGAACAATGAGCAGTTCTTC. Translated, it gives CAISPAGGQTNNEQFF.

The chain carries TRBV5-1 and TRBJ2-3, with D possibly TRBD2 on 7 matching bases. V was pared by 4 bases and J by 2 bases, with 14 bases between. The CDR3 totals 15 residues. From germline, CDR1 is SGHRS and CDR2 YFSETQ. CDR3 coding DNA: TGCGCCAGCAGCCACTCGGGGGGCCACACAGATACGCAGTATTTT. This translates into CASSHSGGHTDTQYF.

The chain employs TRBV6-5 and TRBJ1-6; maybe TRBD1 (5 bases). V was clipped by 0 bases and J by 10 bases, with 10 bases between them. This CDR3 has 14 residues. CDR1 MNHEY and CDR2 SVGAGI come from the germline V gene. The CDR3 DNA is TGTGCCAGCAGTTACTCGCCAGGGAAATCACCCCTCCACTTT. Encoded protein: CASSYSPGKSPLHF.

The chain employs TRBV5-5 and TRBJ1-1, with a weak D call TRBD1 (6 bases). There are 15 residues in the CDR3. Germline V lookup: CDR1 SGHKS, CDR2 YYEKEE (reference sequence). The V end lost 9 bases, the J end lost 1 base, and 19 bases lay between the germline ends. In DNA, the CDR3 is TGTGCCACCAAGAGGGAGGGACAAACGAACACTGAAGCTTTCTTT. Translated: CATKREGQTNTEAFF.

The V and J genes are TRBV2 and TRBJ1-4; the match to TRBD1 covers 9 bases. From germline, CDR1 is SNHLY and CDR2 FYNNEI. The ends lost 6 bases at V and 7 bases at J; junction bases unmatched: 12. The CDR3 is 16 amino acids. The CDR3 protein is CASSIEDRGMGEKLFF. The DNA of the CDR3 is TGTGCCAGCAGCATAGAGGACAGGGGAATGGGTGAAAAACTGTTTTTT. Full variable domain (rest looked up from reference TRBV2 and TRBJ1-4): EPEVTQTPSHQVTQMGQEVILRCVPISNHLYFYWYRQILGQKVEFLVSFYNNEISEKSEIFDDQFSVERPDGSNFTLKIRSTKLEDSAMYFCASSIEDRGMGEKLFFGSGTQLSVL.

Details on this clone: Different DNA sequences within this sample yield the same CDR3. This chain connects TRBV28 to TRBJ1-1; D is ambiguous. Germline V lookup: CDR1 MDHEN, CDR2 SYDVKM. Trimming removed 2 bases from V and 3 bases from J, with 10 bases in between. This CDR3 comprises 14 residues. The CDR3 spells CASSLLTGDTEAFF. CDR3 bases: TGTGCCAGCAGTTTACTTACGGGAGACACTGAAGCTTTCTTT.

In this sample, this clone turned up a few times. The chain recombines TRBV5-4 with TRBJ1-3; TRBD1 agrees at 7 bases. The germline V gene has CDR1 SGHNT and CDR2 YYREEE (reference sequence). Losses at the gene ends were 4 bases for V and 0 bases for J; bases not matched to a gene: 10. This CDR3 contains 17 residues. Here the CDR3 reads CASSSSGGWSSGNTIYF. Here the CDR3 DNA reads TGTGCCAGCAGCAGCTCAGGGGGTTGGAGCTCTGGAAACACCATATATTTT.

The rearrangement uses TRBV11-2 and TRBJ1-1; D ambiguous. V was shortened by 4 bases and J by 7 bases, with 10 bases between the two germline ends. The CDR3 is 12 amino acids. The germline CDR1 and CDR2 sequences are SGHAT and FQNNGV. DNA of the CDR3: TGTGCCAGCAGCTGGAGAGGGTTTGAAGCTTTCTTT. This gives the protein CASSWRGFEAFF.